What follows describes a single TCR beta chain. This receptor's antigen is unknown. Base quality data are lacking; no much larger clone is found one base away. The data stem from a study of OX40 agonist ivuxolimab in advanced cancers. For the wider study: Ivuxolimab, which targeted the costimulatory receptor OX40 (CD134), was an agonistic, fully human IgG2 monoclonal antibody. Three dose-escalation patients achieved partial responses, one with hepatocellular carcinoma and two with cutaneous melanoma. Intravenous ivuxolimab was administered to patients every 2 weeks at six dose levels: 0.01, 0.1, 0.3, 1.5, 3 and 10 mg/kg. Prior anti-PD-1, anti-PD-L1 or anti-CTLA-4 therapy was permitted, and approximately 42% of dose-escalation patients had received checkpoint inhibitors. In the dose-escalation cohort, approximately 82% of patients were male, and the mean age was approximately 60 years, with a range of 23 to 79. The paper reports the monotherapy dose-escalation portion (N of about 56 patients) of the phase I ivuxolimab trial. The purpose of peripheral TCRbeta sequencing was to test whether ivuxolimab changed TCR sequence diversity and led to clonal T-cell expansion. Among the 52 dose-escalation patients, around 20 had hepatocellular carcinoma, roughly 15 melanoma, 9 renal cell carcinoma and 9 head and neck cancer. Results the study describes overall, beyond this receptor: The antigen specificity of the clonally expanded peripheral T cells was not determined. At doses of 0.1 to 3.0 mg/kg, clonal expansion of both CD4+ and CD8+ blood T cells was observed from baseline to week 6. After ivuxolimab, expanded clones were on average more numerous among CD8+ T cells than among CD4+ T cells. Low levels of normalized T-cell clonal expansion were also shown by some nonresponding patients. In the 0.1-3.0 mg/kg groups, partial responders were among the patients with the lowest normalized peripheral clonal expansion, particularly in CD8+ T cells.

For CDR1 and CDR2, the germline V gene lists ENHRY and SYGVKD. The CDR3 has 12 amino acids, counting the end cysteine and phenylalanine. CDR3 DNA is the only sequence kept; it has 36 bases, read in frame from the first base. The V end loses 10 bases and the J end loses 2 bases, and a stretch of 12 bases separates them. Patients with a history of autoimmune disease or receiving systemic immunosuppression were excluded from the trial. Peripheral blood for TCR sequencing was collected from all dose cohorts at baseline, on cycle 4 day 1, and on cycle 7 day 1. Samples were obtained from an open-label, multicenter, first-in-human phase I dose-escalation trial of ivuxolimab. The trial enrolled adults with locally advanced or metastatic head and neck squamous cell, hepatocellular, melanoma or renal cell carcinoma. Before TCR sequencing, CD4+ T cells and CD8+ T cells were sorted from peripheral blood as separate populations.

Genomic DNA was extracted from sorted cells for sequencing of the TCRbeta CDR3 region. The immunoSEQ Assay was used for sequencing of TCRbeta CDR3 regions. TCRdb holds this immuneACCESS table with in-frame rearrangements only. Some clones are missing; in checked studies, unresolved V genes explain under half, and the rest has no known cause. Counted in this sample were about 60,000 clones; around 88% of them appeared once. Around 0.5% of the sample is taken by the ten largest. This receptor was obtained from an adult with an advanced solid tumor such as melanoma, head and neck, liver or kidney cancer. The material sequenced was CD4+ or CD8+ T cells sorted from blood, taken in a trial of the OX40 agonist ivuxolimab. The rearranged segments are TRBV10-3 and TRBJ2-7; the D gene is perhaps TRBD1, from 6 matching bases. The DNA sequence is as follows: TGTGCCACAGGGACATACACCTACGAGCAGTACTTC. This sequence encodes CATGTYTYEQYF.